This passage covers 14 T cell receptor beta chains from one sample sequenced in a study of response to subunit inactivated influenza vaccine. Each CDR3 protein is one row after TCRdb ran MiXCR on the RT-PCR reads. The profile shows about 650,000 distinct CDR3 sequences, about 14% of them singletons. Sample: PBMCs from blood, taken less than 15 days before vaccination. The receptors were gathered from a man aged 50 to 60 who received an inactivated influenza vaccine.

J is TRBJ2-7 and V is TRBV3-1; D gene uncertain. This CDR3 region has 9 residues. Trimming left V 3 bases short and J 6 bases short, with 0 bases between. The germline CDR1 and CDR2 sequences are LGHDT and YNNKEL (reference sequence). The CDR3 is CASSHEQYF. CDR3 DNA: TGTGCCAGCAGCCACGAGCAGTACTTC.

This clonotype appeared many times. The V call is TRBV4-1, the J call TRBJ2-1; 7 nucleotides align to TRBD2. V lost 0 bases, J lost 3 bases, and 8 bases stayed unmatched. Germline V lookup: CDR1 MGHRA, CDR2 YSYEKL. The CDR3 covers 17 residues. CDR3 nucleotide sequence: TGCGCCAGCAGCCAAGAGGAAGTTAGCGGGTTCTACAATGAGCAGTTCTTC. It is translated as CASSQEEVSGFYNEQFF.

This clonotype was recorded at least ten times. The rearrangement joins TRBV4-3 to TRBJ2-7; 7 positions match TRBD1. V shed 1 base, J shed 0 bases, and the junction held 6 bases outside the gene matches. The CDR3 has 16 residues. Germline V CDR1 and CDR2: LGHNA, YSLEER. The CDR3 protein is CASSQALDRSSYEQYF. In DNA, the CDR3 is TGCGCCAGCAGCCAAGCCCTGGACAGGAGCTCCTACGAGCAGTACTTC.

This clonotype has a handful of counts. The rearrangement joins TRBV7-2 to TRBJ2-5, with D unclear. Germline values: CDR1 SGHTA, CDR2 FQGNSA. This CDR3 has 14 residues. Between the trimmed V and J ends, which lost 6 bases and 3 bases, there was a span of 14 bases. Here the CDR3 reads CASSRTRTEETQYF. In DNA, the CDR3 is TGTGCCAGCAGTCGAACGCGGACGGAAGAGACCCAGTACTTC.

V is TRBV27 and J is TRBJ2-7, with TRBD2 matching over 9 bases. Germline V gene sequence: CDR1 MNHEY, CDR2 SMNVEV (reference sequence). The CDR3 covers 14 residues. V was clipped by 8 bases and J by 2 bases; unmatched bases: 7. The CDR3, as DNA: TGTGCCAGCGGAGCCGGGACTAGCCCCTACGAGCAGTACTTC. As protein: CASGAGTSPYEQYF.

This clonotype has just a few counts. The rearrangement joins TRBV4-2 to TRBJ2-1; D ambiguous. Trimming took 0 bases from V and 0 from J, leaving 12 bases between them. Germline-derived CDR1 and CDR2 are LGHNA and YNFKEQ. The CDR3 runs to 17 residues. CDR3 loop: CASSQELLGSSYNEQFF. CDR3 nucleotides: TGTGCCAGCAGCCAAGAACTCTTAGGCAGCTCCTACAATGAGCAGTTCTTC.

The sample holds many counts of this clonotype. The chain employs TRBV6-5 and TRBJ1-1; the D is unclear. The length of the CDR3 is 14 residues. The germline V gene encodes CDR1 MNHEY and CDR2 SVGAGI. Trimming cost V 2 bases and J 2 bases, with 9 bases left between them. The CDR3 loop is CASSYTADNTEAFF. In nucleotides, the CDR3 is TGTGCCAGCAGTTACACGGCAGATAACACTGAAGCTTTCTTT.

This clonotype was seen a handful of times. The CDR3 loop is CATSRDPSGKVGYTF. CDR3 sequence (DNA): TGTGCCACCAGCAGAGATCCCTCAGGGAAGGTCGGCTACACCTTC. The chain carries TRBV15 and TRBJ1-2; possible D gene TRBD1, 5 bases. CDR3 length equals 15 residues. Germline assignment: CDR1 LNHNV and CDR2 YYDKDF (reference sequence). The germline V and J ends were trimmed by 0 bases and 8 bases, with 16 bases remaining between them.

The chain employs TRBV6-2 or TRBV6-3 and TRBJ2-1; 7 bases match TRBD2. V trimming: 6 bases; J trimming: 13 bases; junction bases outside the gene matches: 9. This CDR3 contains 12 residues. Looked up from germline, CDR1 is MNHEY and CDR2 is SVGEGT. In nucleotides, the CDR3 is TGTGCCAGCAGCCCGTCGCGGGAGAAACAGTTCTTC. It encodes CASSPSREKQFF.

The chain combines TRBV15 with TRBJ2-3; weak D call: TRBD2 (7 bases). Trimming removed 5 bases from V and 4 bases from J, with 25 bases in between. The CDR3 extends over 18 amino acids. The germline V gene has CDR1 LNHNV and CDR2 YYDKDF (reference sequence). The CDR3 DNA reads TGTGCCACCAGCCGCTTGAGGGGGGGCCCCACACCCCCAGATACGCAGTATTTT. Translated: CATSRLRGGPTPPDTQYF. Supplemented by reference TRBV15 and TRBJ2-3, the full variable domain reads DAMVIQNPRYQVTQFGKPVTLSCSQTLNHNVMYWYQQKSSQAPKLLFHYYDKDFNNEADTPDNFQSRRPNTSFCFLDIRSPGLGDTAMYLCATSRLRGGPTPPDTQYFGPGTRLTVL.

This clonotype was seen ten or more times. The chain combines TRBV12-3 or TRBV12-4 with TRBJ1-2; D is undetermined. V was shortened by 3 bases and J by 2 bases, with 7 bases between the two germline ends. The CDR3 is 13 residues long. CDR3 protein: CASSLVRNYGYTF. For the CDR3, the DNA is TGTGCCAGCAGTTTGGTCAGGAACTATGGCTACACCTTC.

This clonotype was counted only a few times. The CDR3 reads CASSYEGGSGANVLTF. CDR3 DNA sequence: TGTGCCAGCAGTTATGAGGGGGGCTCTGGGGCCAACGTCCTGACTTTC. The chain couples TRBV6-5 to TRBJ2-6; D may match TRBD1 or TRBD2 (6 bases each). The germline V gene encodes CDR1 MNHEY and CDR2 SVGAGI. The V gene lost 3 bases and the J gene lost 0 bases, with 9 bases spanning the gap. The CDR3 has 16 amino acids.

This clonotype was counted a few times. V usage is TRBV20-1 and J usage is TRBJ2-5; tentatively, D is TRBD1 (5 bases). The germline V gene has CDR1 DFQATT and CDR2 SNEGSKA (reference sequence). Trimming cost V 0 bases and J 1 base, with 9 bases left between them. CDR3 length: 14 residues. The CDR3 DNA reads TGCAGTGCTAGAGATTGGGGCCTCCAAGAGACCCAGTACTTC. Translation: CSARDWGLQETQYF.

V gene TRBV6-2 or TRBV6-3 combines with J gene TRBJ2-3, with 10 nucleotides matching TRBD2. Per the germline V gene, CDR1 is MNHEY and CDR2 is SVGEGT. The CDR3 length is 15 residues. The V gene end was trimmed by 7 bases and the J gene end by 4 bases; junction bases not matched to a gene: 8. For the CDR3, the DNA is TGTGCCAGCAAAAGATCTAGCGGGAGAGCAGATACGCAGTATTTT. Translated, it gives CASKRSSGRADTQYF.